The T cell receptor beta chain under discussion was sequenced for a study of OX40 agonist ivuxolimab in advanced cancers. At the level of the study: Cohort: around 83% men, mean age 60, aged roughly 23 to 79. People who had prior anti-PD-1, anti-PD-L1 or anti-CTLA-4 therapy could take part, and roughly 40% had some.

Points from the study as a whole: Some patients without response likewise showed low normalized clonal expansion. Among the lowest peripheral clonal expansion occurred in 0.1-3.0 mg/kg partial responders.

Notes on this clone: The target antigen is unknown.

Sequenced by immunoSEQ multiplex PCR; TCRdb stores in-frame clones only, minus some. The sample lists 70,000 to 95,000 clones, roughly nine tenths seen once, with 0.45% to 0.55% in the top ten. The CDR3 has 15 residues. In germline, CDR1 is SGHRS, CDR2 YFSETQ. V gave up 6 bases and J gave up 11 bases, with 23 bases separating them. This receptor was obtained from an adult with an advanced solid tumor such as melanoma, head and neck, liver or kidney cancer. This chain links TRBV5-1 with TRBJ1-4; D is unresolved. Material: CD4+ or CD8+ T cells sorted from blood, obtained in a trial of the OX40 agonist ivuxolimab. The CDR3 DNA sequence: TGCGCCAGCACCCGCCCCCCGACTCCGAGGGAGAAACTGTTTTTT. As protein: CASTRPPTPREKLFF.